One and the same sample provided the 5 T cell receptor beta chains below, sequenced in a study of blood T cell repertoires in COVID-19. Sequencing used immunoSEQ multiplex PCR; TCRdb keeps in-frame clones, though not all of them. The sample consists of around 190,000 clones, 86% of them appearing once. Sequencing input: PBMCs or T cells enriched from blood (not recorded which). These receptors all stem from a man in his forties with acute COVID-19.

This chain's CDR3 is CASSFGTADFKAFF. The CDR3 nucleotides read TGCGCCAGCAGCTTCGGAACAGCCGATTTTAAAGCTTTCTTT. V usage is TRBV5-1 and J usage is TRBJ1-1; D unclear. The CDR3 is 14 residues long. The V end lost 2 bases, the J end lost 9 bases, and 17 bases lay between the germline ends. Germline V CDR1 and CDR2: SGHRS, YFSETQ.

The chain uses TRBV9 and TRBJ2-5; D is possibly TRBD2 (5 bases). Trimming cost V 3 bases and J 8 bases, with 8 bases left between them. Germline V gene lookup returns CDR1 SGDLS and CDR2 YYNGEE. CDR3 length equals 11 residues. For the CDR3, the DNA is TGTGCCAGCAGCGAGGGAGCAACCCAGTACTTC. Amino acid sequence: CASSEGATQYF.

The chain links TRBV10-1 to TRBJ1-1; TRBD1 matches at 7 bases. V lost 4 bases and J lost 3; bases outside the gene matches: 5. Germline-derived CDR1 and CDR2 are WNHNN and SYGVQD (reference sequence). CDR3 length: 14 amino acids. The CDR3 spells CASSAGTAYTEAFF. CDR3 bases: TGCGCCAGCAGTGCCGGGACAGCGTACACTGAAGCTTTCTTT.

CDR3 nucleotides: TGTGCCAGCAGCTTAGGTAGACAATCCTACGAGCAGTACTTC. Amino acid sequence: CASSLGRQSYEQYF. The chain has TRBV7-3 and TRBJ2-7; no reliable D call. Germline values: CDR1 SGHTA, CDR2 FQGTGA. Trimming removed 2 bases at V and 1 base at J, with 9 bases between. The CDR3 sequence is 14 residues long. Full variable domain (missing parts from reference TRBV7-3 and TRBJ2-7): GAGVSQTPSNKVTEKGKYVELRCDPISGHTALYWYRQSLGQGPEFLIYFQGTGAADDSGLPNDRFFAVRPEGSVSTLKIQRTERGDSAVYLCASSLGRQSYEQYFGPGTRLTVT.

The V and J genes are TRBV28 and TRBJ1-4; 7 bases align to TRBD1. The CDR3 length is 14 residues. The V gene's germline CDR1 is MDHEN and CDR2 SYDVKM. Trimming removed 8 bases from V and 15 bases from J; junction bases left unmatched: 18. The CDR3: CASYSTGAPGVLFF. In nucleotides, the CDR3 is TGTGCCAGCTATAGTACAGGGGCACCGGGGGTTTTGTTTTTT.